The 26 T cell receptor beta chains presented below share a single source sample, sequenced in a study of regulatory and conventional T cells in RAG deficiency. Genomic DNA came from blood regulatory T cells gated CD4+ CD25-high CD127-low. The protocol was immunoSEQ multiplex PCR, while the TCRdb copy is restricted to in-frame clones and leaves out a portion. The sample includes roughly 29,000 clones, over 80% seen only once; the top ten take approximately 0.82%. This sample was shared with a second study, whose subject was regulatory T cells. That study adds: Amplification used 52 TRBV primers and 13 TRBJ primers.

The specimen was Tregs sorted from blood. The receptors were sampled from a human donor in good health.

Turning to this clone: Relative to the germline gene, one junction end is altered; a read error may explain this. The chain uses TRBV15 and TRBJ1-6, with D perhaps matching TRBD1 (5 bases). The CDR3 is 14 residues long. Per the germline V gene, CDR1 is LNHNV and CDR2 is YYDKDF (reference sequence). DNA for the CDR3: TGTGCCACCAGCGGCGGGACTCCTAATTCGCCCCTCCACTTT. Translating it yields CATSGGTPNSPLHF.

This clone was seen a single time. The rearrangement links TRBV19 to TRBJ2-7; 8 nucleotides agree with TRBD1. The germline CDR1 and CDR2 sequences are LNHDA and SQIVND (reference sequence). The CDR3 consists of 16 residues. Germline trimming cut 6 bases from V and 3 bases from J; bases unmatched to any gene: 13. The chain's CDR3 is CASSGPGTGKSYEQYF. CDR3 nucleotides: TGTGCCAGTAGCGGCCCCGGGACAGGAAAGAGCTACGAGCAGTACTTC.

V is TRBV9 and J is TRBJ1-3; D remains unclear. The germline V and J ends were trimmed by 4 bases and 4 bases, with 15 bases remaining between them. Germline assignment: CDR1 SGDLS and CDR2 YYNGEE. CDR3 length: 15 amino acids. The CDR3 DNA sequence: TGTGCCAGCAGCACAAGTCCCAGGCTCGGAAACACCATATATTTT. Translated, it gives CASSTSPRLGNTIYF.

This chain uses TRBV2 with TRBJ1-3; D may be TRBD1 (6 bases). Deletions cut 7 bases from V and 6 bases from J, with 13 bases between. CDR3 length: 13 residues. CDR1 and CDR2 from the germline V gene are SNHLY and FYNNEI. The CDR3 coding sequence is TGTGCCAGCAAGAGGGGGGAGGAAAACACCATATATTTT. This encodes CASKRGEENTIYF.

The rearrangement links TRBV5-1 to TRBJ2-2; 12 nucleotides line up with TRBD2. The ends lost 4 bases at V and 2 bases at J; junction bases unmatched: 6. Germline V CDR1 and CDR2: SGHRS, YFSETQ. The CDR3 is made up of 17 amino acids. CDR3 in DNA: TGCGCCAGCAGCCTACGACTAGCGGGGGCCAACACCGGGGAGCTGTTTTTT. Its protein product is CASSLRLAGANTGELFF.

The chain combines TRBV19 with TRBJ1-1, with D unresolved. The CDR3 consists of 14 residues. CDR1 is LNHDA, CDR2 SQIVND, per germline (reference sequence). The V end lost 7 bases, the J end lost 3 bases, and 15 bases lay between the germline ends. The CDR3 sequence is CASKLAQVDTEAFF. The CDR3 region has the DNA TGTGCCAGTAAATTGGCCCAGGTGGACACTGAAGCTTTCTTT.

The genes are TRBV18 and TRBJ1-1; 7 bases map to TRBD1. This CDR3 has 15 amino acids. Per germline, CDR1 KGHSH and CDR2 LQKENI. The V gene end was trimmed by 1 base and the J gene end by 3 bases; junction bases not matched to a gene: 5. The CDR3 nucleotides read TGTGCCAGCTCACCACGGGGACAGCCCGACACTGAAGCTTTCTTT. This sequence encodes CASSPRGQPDTEAFF.

V is TRBV10-2 and J is TRBJ2-1; TRBD2 is a possible D gene (5 bases). V dropped 6 bases and J dropped 0 bases, with 15 bases sitting between them. The germline CDR1 and CDR2 sequences are WSHSY and SAAADI. This CDR3 region has 16 residues. The CDR3 nucleotides are TGCGCCAGCAGGTCCGTGGGAGCTCTCTCCTACAATGAGCAGTTCTTC. It specifies CASRSVGALSYNEQFF.

The chain couples TRBV6-5 to TRBJ2-7, with 7 bases aligning to TRBD2. Trimming removed 0 bases from V and 2 bases from J; junction bases left unmatched: 4. The CDR3 has 15 amino acids. Per germline, CDR1 MNHEY and CDR2 SVGAGI. CDR3 in amino acids: CASSYSGLAAYEQYF. The CDR3 DNA sequence: TGTGCCAGCAGTTACTCTGGGCTAGCGGCCTACGAGCAGTACTTC.

This clone was seen just once. The rearrangement uses TRBV9 and TRBJ1-3, with D maybe TRBD1 (5 bases). CDR3 length: 17 amino acids. Germline CDR1 reads SGDLS; CDR2 reads YYNGEE. Trimming cost V 4 bases and J 4 bases, with 21 bases left between them. DNA for the CDR3: TGTGCCAGCAGCCGCTTCTGGACCGGGGGGGAGGGAAACACCATATATTTT. It translates to CASSRFWTGGEGNTIYF.

V usage is TRBV4-1 and J usage is TRBJ2-7; D is unresolved. The CDR3 is made up of 16 amino acids. The V gene's germline CDR1 is MGHRA and CDR2 YSYEKL. Trimming stripped 1 base from V and 0 bases from J, with 13 bases between. In nucleotides, the CDR3 is TGCGCCAGCAGCCAAGGATGGACGGTCGCCTCCTACGAGCAGTACTTC. Protein sequence: CASSQGWTVASYEQYF.

This chain links TRBV5-4 with TRBJ2-5; the D is unclear. CDR3 size: 14 residues. Trimming cost V 4 bases and J 5 bases, with 15 bases left between them. The germline CDR1 and CDR2 sequences are SGHNT and YYREEE (reference sequence). The CDR3 DNA reads TGTGCCAGCAGCGATCCCATAACCGGGGAGACCCAGTACTTC. Amino acid sequence: CASSDPITGETQYF.

This rearrangement joins TRBV6-5 to TRBJ1-1, with D perhaps matching TRBD1 (6 bases). The CDR3 loop spans 15 amino acids. Germline V gene sequence: CDR1 MNHEY, CDR2 SVGAGI. V shed 6 bases and J shed 1 base, with 15 bases lying between them. Here the CDR3 reads CASSLGGIGNTEAFF. The CDR3 DNA reads as TGTGCCAGCAGCTTAGGGGGGATAGGGAACACTGAAGCTTTCTTT.

This rearrangement joins TRBV11-2 to TRBJ2-7; D gene uncertain. The CDR3 has 14 amino acids. Trimming cost V 6 bases and J 4 bases, with 16 bases left between them. CDR1 SGHAT and CDR2 FQNNGV come from the germline V gene. The CDR3 loop reads CASSSHSSPYEQYF. The CDR3 nucleotides are TGTGCCAGCAGTTCTCACTCCTCCCCATACGAGCAGTACTTC.

The CDR3 bases are TGTGCCAGCAGCCAGGGAGAGAACACTGAAGCTTTCTTT. It is translated as CASSQGENTEAFF. The chain links TRBV11-3 to TRBJ1-1; possible D gene TRBD1, 5 bases. With 5 bases removed from V and 1 base from J, the gap between germline ends came to 8 bases. Germline V gene sequence: CDR1 SGHNT, CDR2 YENEEA. The CDR3 is made up of 13 amino acids.

The chain joins TRBV29-1 to TRBJ2-1, with D perhaps matching TRBD1 or TRBD2 (5 bases each). V was trimmed by 7 bases and J by 3 bases, leaving 22 bases between them. CDR1 and CDR2 (germline): SQVTM, ANQGSEA. CDR3 size: 16 residues. CDR3 nucleotides: TGCAGCGGGGGGAAATCGGCTCCGAAGGTCTACAATGAGCAGTTCTTC. Residues: CSGGKSAPKVYNEQFF.

CDR3 sequence: CASSSRSDRVETQYF. The CDR3 bases are TGTGCCAGCAGCTCTAGATCGGACAGGGTGGAGACCCAGTACTTC. This chain uses TRBV5-4 with TRBJ2-5; TRBD1 agrees at 8 bases. This CDR3 is 15 amino acids long. V shed 3 bases and J 5 bases; nucleotides not matched to a gene: 9. Germline V CDR1 and CDR2: SGHNT, YYREEE (reference sequence).

V is TRBV13 and J is TRBJ2-7; 7 bases are a match to TRBD1. This CDR3 has 14 residues. Germline assignment: CDR1 PRHDT and CDR2 FYEKMQ (reference sequence). V gave up 2 bases and J gave up 5 bases; unmatched junction bases: 6. CDR3 nucleotides: TGTGCCAGCAGCTTACCGGACAGGATCGACGAGCAGTACTTC. Translating it yields CASSLPDRIDEQYF.

V gene TRBV7-9 combines with J gene TRBJ2-1, with D hard to call. Germline CDR1 SEHNR, CDR2 FQNEAQ (reference sequence). The CDR3 is made up of 17 amino acids. The V gene lost 3 bases and the J gene lost 0 bases, with 15 bases spanning the gap. The CDR3 DNA sequence: TGTGCCAGCAGCTTCCCTGGCTCTGGAAGCTCCTACAATGAGCAGTTCTTC. Amino acids: CASSFPGSGSSYNEQFF.

The gene calls are TRBV28 and TRBJ1-1; no clear D gene. This CDR3 is built from 13 residues. CDR1 is MDHEN, CDR2 SYDVKM, per germline. The V end lost 6 bases, the J end lost 13 bases, and 21 bases lay between the germline ends. In nucleotides, the CDR3 is TGTGCCAGCAGCCCTTCAGTCGGGCGACCCTATTTCTTT. Protein: CASSPSVGRPYFF.

This chain links TRBV5-1 with TRBJ1-6; D uncertain. Trimming took 4 bases from V and 0 from J, leaving 11 bases between them. Germline V gives CDR1 SGHRS, CDR2 YFSETQ. The CDR3 contains 16 residues. In nucleotides, the CDR3 is TGCGCCAGCAGCCTTATACAGAGCTCCTATAATTCACCCCTCCACTTT. Its translation: CASSLIQSSYNSPLHF.

The chain couples TRBV7-2 to TRBJ2-7, with D perhaps TRBD1 (6 bases). CDR3 length: 12 amino acids. The germline V and J ends were trimmed by 4 bases and 7 bases, with 11 bases remaining between them. Germline-derived CDR1 and CDR2 are SGHTA and FQGNSA. The CDR3, as DNA: TGTGCCAGCAGCTACAGGGTTGGGGAGCAGTACTTC. It translates to CASSYRVGEQYF.

The gene calls are TRBV19 and TRBJ1-1; 7 bases are a match to TRBD1. The V gene's germline CDR1 is LNHDA and CDR2 SQIVND (reference sequence). Trimming took 9 bases from V and 5 from J; bases not matched to a gene: 12. The CDR3 has 14 amino acids. Here the CDR3 DNA reads TGTGCCAGCCTCAAGACAGGGCGGAAGACTGAAGCTTTCTTT. Protein sequence: CASLKTGRKTEAFF. Variable domain in full (rest from reference TRBV19 and TRBJ1-1): DGGITQSPKYLFRKEGQNVTLSCEQNLNHDAMYWYRQDPGQGLRLIYYSQIVNDFQKGDIAEGYSVSREKKESFPLTVTSAQKNPTAFYLCASLKTGRKTEAFFGQGTRLTVV.

This sequence joins TRBV27 and TRBJ1-6; a possible D gene is TRBD1 (6 bases). V gave up 2 bases and J gave up 1 base, with 6 bases separating them. The CDR3 totals 15 residues. The germline V gene has CDR1 MNHEY and CDR2 SMNVEV (reference sequence). The CDR3 DNA follows: TGTGCCAGCAGTTTACAGGGGTCCTATAATTCACCCCTCCACTTT. Protein product: CASSLQGSYNSPLHF.

The chain is built from TRBV6-4 and TRBJ2-3; D gene uncertain. The germline V gene encodes CDR1 MRHNA and CDR2 SNTAGT. V was clipped by 4 bases and J by 0 bases, with 8 bases between them. This CDR3 is 14 amino acids long. The CDR3 loop reads CASSVSVSTDTQYF. CDR3 nucleotide sequence: TGTGCCAGCAGTGTTTCAGTTAGCACAGATACGCAGTATTTT.

The chain combines TRBV18 with TRBJ2-7; 9 bases are a match to TRBD1. After removal of 4 bases from V and 1 base from J, the junction contained 5 bases not matched to a gene. The germline CDR1 and CDR2 sequences are KGHSH and LQKENI. The CDR3 spans 15 residues. The chain's CDR3 is CASSRTGTGSYEQYF. In DNA, the CDR3 is TGTGCCAGCTCACGAACCGGGACAGGGTCCTACGAGCAGTACTTC. The full variable domain, completed using reference TRBV18 and TRBJ2-7, is NAGVMQNPRHLVRRRGQEARLRCSPMKGHSHVYWYRQLPEEGLKFMVYLQKENIIDESGMPKERFSAEFPKEGPSILRIQQVVRGDSAAYFCASSRTGTGSYEQYFGPGTRLTVT.